The 2 T cell receptor beta chains given below trace back to one sample, sequenced in a study of T cell changes during pregnancy in multiple sclerosis. Profiling relied on immunoSEQ multiplex PCR, and the TCRdb table lists in-frame clones only, not all of them. The table has 30,000 to 40,000 clones, 91% seen once. Material: CD8+ T cells from peripheral blood mononuclear cells, obtained in the second trimester of pregnancy. The receptors stem from a female donor with multiple sclerosis, enrolled in a pregnancy study.

V usage is TRBV5-4 and J usage is TRBJ1-4; 9 nucleotides align to TRBD1. Trimming cost V 5 bases and J 8 bases; bases outside gene matches: 7. Germline V gives CDR1 SGHNT, CDR2 YYREEE (reference sequence). This CDR3 spans 14 amino acids. The CDR3 is CASSSGTGNEKLFF. The CDR3 DNA follows: TGTGCCAGCAGTTCCGGGACAGGGAACGAAAAACTGTTTTTT.

The chain has TRBV27 and TRBJ2-1, with 14 bases matching TRBD2. The germline gives CDR1 MNHEY, CDR2 SMNVEV (reference sequence). Trimming cost V 4 bases and J 5 bases; bases outside gene matches: 7. The CDR3 is 17 residues long. The CDR3 protein is CASSSLTSGGAHNEQFF. The CDR3 region has the DNA TGTGCCAGCAGTTCCTTGACTAGCGGGGGGGCTCACAATGAGCAGTTCTTC.